The sequence of this T cell receptor beta chain was determined in a study of blood T cell repertoires in COVID-19 (dated by TCRdb to about 2020). Regarding the research as a whole: The collaborator samples originated in the United States, Italy and Spain and spanned the acute and convalescent phases of COVID-19. Where available, HLA class I and class II types were taken from metadata supplied by the sample provider and were not determined by assay-based typing. Subjects who had been exposed to COVID-19, were actively infected with it, or had recovered from it provided the deeply sampled blood TCRbeta repertoires that made up the dataset. Sample metadata almost always included a de-identified subject ID, COVID-19 status, age in years and sex. The samples were drawn from the first 160 participants of the ongoing ImmuneRACE study and from 1,254 subjects provided by 6 global collaborators. The material from the prospective study consisted of cDNA or gDNA derived from T cells, B-cell-depleted T cells, or PBMCs. The repertoires were made available in a free public database intended to serve as a resource for research on the immune response to SARS-CoV-2.

Broader findings and caveats from the paper: The amount of clinical and demographic metadata varied by source and participant and was provided uncurated.

A note on this clone: It lacks a known antigen. No quality values exist for individual bases; no much larger clone is one base distant.

The collaborating institutions used their own protocols to collect whole blood in K2EDTA tubes. Collaborator samples were shipped for TCRbeta analysis as frozen whole blood, isolated PBMCs, or DNA extracted from either sample type. The germline V gene yields KGHDR for CDR1 and SFDVKD for CDR2. From V the trimming removes 3 bases and from J it removes 6 bases, while the gene matches leave 5 bases of the junction unaccounted for. Measured from the cysteine to the phenylalanine, the CDR3 is 14 residues long. Left in the record is the CDR3 DNA by itself, 42 bases read in frame from the first base. TCRbeta CDR3 regions were amplified from genomic DNA using the immunoSEQ Assay, a bias-controlled multiplex PCR. On the authors' methods: The number of nucleated cells in each sample was estimated from the amplification of reference gene primers within the assay. To quantify the absolute abundance of each unique TCRbeta CDR3 rearrangement, sequence reads were collapsed and filtered. For each sample, productive Simpson clonality was calculated by taking the square root of Simpson's diversity index across productive rearrangements. The immuneACCESS repertoire file appears here via TCRdb, limited to in-frame rearrangements. These files lack a portion of the clones; in checked studies, under half of the deficit traces to unresolved V genes, and the cause of the others is not known. Clone size and the V and J calls come from that table; the DNA yielded D and trimming. The sample has about 440,000 clones on record, about 89% of them singletons. The ten top clones hold approximately 4.3% of the sample.

The receptor was isolated from a woman in her thirties with acute or convalescent COVID-19. Here the chain combines TRBV24-1 and TRBJ1-2, with 8 central nucleotides matching TRBD1. Sequenced input: peripheral blood. The DNA sequence is as follows: TGTGCCACCAGTGATGAGGACAGGGTTAATGGCTACACCTTC. It translates as CATSDEDRVNGYTF.